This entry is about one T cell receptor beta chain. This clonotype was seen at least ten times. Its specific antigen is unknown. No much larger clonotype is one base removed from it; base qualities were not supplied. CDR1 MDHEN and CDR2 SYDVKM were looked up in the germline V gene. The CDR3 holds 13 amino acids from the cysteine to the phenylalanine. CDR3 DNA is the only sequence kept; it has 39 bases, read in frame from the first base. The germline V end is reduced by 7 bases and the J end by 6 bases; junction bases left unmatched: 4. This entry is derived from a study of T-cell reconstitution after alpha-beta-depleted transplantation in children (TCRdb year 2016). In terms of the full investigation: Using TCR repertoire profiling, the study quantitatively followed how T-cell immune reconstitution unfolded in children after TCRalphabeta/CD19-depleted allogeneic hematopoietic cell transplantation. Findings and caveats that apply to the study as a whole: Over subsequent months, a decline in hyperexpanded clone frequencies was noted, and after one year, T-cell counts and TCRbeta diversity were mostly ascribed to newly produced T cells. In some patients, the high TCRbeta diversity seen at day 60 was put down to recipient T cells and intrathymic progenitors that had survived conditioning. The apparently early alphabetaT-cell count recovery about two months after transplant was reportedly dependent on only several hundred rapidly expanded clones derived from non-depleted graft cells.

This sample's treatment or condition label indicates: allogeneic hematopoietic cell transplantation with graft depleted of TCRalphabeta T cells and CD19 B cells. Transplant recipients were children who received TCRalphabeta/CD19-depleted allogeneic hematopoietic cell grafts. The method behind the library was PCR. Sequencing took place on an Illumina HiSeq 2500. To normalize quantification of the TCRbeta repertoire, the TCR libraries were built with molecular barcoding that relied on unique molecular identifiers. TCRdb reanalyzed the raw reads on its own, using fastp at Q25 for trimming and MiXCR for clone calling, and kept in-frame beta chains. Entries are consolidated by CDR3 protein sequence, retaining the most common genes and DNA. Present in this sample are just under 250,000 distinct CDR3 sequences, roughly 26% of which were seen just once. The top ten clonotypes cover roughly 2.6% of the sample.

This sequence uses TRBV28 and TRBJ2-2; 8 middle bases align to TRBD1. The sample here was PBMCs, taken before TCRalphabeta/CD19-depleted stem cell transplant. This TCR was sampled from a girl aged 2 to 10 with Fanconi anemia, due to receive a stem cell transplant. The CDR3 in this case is CASITGGAGELFF. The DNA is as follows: TGTGCCAGCATTACAGGGGGTGCCGGGGAGCTGTTTTTT.